These 23 T cell receptor beta chains share one sample of origin, sequenced in a study of early T cells in non-severe SARS-CoV-2 infection listed by TCRdb under 2021. The receptor library was made with 5' RACE. These reads were obtained on a NextSeq 500. The public reads were reprocessed in TCRdb via fastp at Q25 and MiXCR, keeping in-frame beta chains. Rows merge per CDR3 protein into single entries with the most common DNA and genes. The sample includes some 96,000 distinct CDR3 sequences, with roughly 13% observed a single time. Approximately 2.3% of the sample is held by the ten biggest clonotypes. Sequencing was done on a sample of whole blood. Source of these receptors: an adult who was a healthcare worker with PCR-confirmed SARS-CoV-2 infection or an uninfected control (not recorded which).

Comments on this clonotype: A single base separates this from a much larger clone, so it may be a read error. The DNA of the CDR3 is TGTGCCAGCAGCCACAGAAACACCGGGGAGCTGTTTTTT. Translating gives CASSHRNTGELFF. The chain joins TRBV9 to TRBJ2-2; no reliable D call. Trimming took off 4 bases at V and 2 bases at J, with 6 bases between the two ends. The CDR3 has 13 amino acids. Germline V gene lookup returns CDR1 SGDLS and CDR2 YYNGEE.

This clonotype has at least ten counts. J is TRBJ2-1 and V is TRBV9; TRBD1 might be the D (6 bases). CDR1 and CDR2 from the germline V gene are SGDLS and YYNGEE. Trimming shortened V by 2 bases and J by 5 bases, and 11 bases separated the two germline ends. The CDR3 runs 14 residues. The DNA of the CDR3 is TGTGCCAGCAGCGTGGCAGGGGTTAACAATGAGCAGTTCTTC. Translating it yields CASSVAGVNNEQFF.

The table lists this clonotype with many counts. The genes are TRBV7-8 and TRBJ2-1; TRBD2 is a possible D gene (6 bases). V lost 0 bases to trimming and J lost 2 bases, with 17 bases between them. CDR3 length: 18 amino acids. CDR1 and CDR2 from the germline V gene are SGHVS and FQNEAQ. CDR3 amino acids: CASSLARFGGIPYNEQFF. The DNA of the CDR3 is TGTGCCAGCAGCTTAGCGAGGTTCGGGGGAATTCCCTACAATGAGCAGTTCTTC.

This clonotype was found many times. The chain combines TRBV5-1 with TRBJ1-1; no reliable D call. This CDR3 contains 14 residues. CDR1 and CDR2 (germline): SGHRS, YFSETQ. The V end lost 5 bases, the J end lost 0 bases, and 11 bases lay between the germline ends. CDR3 in amino acids: CASSTSPMNTEAFF. CDR3 in DNA: TGCGCCAGCAGTACCAGTCCTATGAACACTGAAGCTTTCTTT.

This sequence joins TRBV12-3 or TRBV12-4 and TRBJ2-1; 9 bases line up with TRBD2. The length of the CDR3 is 17 residues. Trimming cost V 5 bases and J 2 bases; bases outside gene matches: 10. In nucleotides, the CDR3 is TGTGCCAGCAGTCCGGAGCGGGGGGCCCCCACCTACAATGAGCAGTTCTTC. This translates into CASSPERGAPTYNEQFF.

The V call is TRBV7-9, the J call TRBJ2-7, with D possibly being TRBD1 or TRBD2 (5 bases each). This CDR3 is 14 amino acids long. The germline V and J ends were trimmed by 0 bases and 4 bases, with 10 bases remaining between them. Germline assignment: CDR1 SEHNR and CDR2 FQNEAQ (reference sequence). The CDR3 coding sequence is TGTGCCAGCAGCTTAGCGGGGGAACCATACGAGCAGTACTTC. Its protein is CASSLAGEPYEQYF.

CDR3 amino acids: CASSFAGPKTYEQYF. CDR3 coding DNA: TGCGCCAGCAGCTTTGCAGGGCCAAAGACCTACGAGCAGTACTTC. The J gene is TRBJ2-7, the V gene TRBV5-1; tentatively, D is TRBD1 (5 bases). V lost 2 bases and J lost 2, with 14 bases in between. The CDR3 runs 15 residues. Germline V CDR1 and CDR2: SGHRS, YFSETQ.

This clonotype turned up a few times. This chain connects TRBV29-1 to TRBJ1-2; 10 bases line up with TRBD1. Germline CDR1 and CDR2: SQVTM and ANQGSEA. The CDR3 loop spans 13 amino acids. V lost 6 bases and J lost 8; bases outside the gene matches: 9. As DNA, the CDR3 is TGCAGCGTGGAGCTCGACAGGGGGCGCGGCTACACCTTC. Amino acid sequence: CSVELDRGRGYTF.

The chain joins TRBV4-3 to TRBJ2-2, with 12 nucleotides matching TRBD2. The trim removed 4 bases at V and 5 bases at J, leaving 23 bases unmatched. There are 22 residues in the CDR3. CDR1 and CDR2 from the germline V gene are LGHNA and YSLEER. CDR3 in DNA: TGCGCCAGCAGCCCCAAGATATCCCCCCTAGCGGGGGGGCTCGGATGGACCGGGGAGCTGTTTTTT. Translating it yields CASSPKISPLAGGLGWTGELFF.

This clonotype was observed many times. The V gene is TRBV2, the J gene TRBJ1-6; D ambiguous. Trimming took off 5 bases at V and 9 bases at J, with 14 bases between the two ends. The CDR3 runs 14 residues. Germline V gives CDR1 SNHLY, CDR2 FYNNEI. The CDR3 nucleotides read TGTGCCAGCAGTTCGACTCCCGCGGGTTCACCCCTCCACTTT. Translating it yields CASSSTPAGSPLHF.

This clonotype was recorded at least ten times. The chain links TRBV12-3 or TRBV12-4 to TRBJ2-5; perhaps TRBD2 as D (6 bases). V gave up 4 bases and J gave up 4 bases, with 16 bases separating them. CDR3 length equals 15 residues. The CDR3 loop reads CASSWGTVRLETQYF. CDR3 sequence (DNA): TGTGCCAGCAGTTGGGGGACTGTCCGACTAGAGACCCAGTACTTC.

The sample holds many counts of this clonotype. This rearrangement joins TRBV7-3 to TRBJ2-3; TRBD1 matches at 7 bases. Germline CDR1 is SGHTA and CDR2 is FQGTGA. The CDR3 runs to 15 residues. After removal of 5 bases from V and 2 bases from J, the junction contained 7 bases not matched to a gene. The CDR3 region is CASSLTGSDTDTQYF. The CDR3 DNA sequence: TGTGCCAGCAGCCTGACAGGGTCCGACACAGATACGCAGTATTTT.

This clonotype was seen ten or more times. One junction end does not reproduce the germline sequence, and a read error may be involved. The genes are TRBV28 and TRBJ2-7; D may match TRBD1 or TRBD2 (5 bases each). The CDR3 loop spans 14 amino acids. Germline lookup yields CDR1 MDHEN and CDR2 SYDVKM. The CDR3 DNA reads as TGTGCCGGCAGAGGGTCAGGGCCTGTTCGCGAGCAGTACTTC. Encoded protein: CAGRGSGPVREQYF.

This chain connects TRBV20-1 to TRBJ2-6, with 11 bases aligning to TRBD1. The CDR3 contains 19 residues. The V gene end was trimmed by 4 bases and the J gene end by 0 bases; junction bases not matched to a gene: 11. Germline assignment: CDR1 DFQATT and CDR2 SNEGSKA (reference sequence). CDR3 sequence reads: CSATGTGGFLRSGANVLTF. CDR3 in DNA: TGCAGTGCTACCGGGACAGGGGGATTCCTCCGCTCTGGGGCCAACGTCCTGACTTTC.

The V gene is TRBV6-5, the J gene TRBJ1-3, with 7 nucleotides matching TRBD1. V dropped 11 bases and J dropped 0; count of bases not matched to a gene: 4. The germline V gene has CDR1 MNHEY and CDR2 SVGAGI. The CDR3 covers 13 residues. CDR3: CAVRQGSGNTIYF. In nucleotides, the CDR3 is TGTGCCGTCAGACAGGGCTCTGGAAACACCATATATTTT.

This clonotype has only a few counts. The chain joins TRBV5-1 to TRBJ1-2, with 8 bases fitting TRBD1. J was trimmed by 0 bases and V by 0 bases; bases with no gene match: 4. Germline V gene lookup returns CDR1 SGHRS and CDR2 YFSETQ. This CDR3 comprises 16 residues. The chain's CDR3 is CASSLATGGSNYGYTF. The DNA of the CDR3 is TGCGCCAGCAGCTTGGCCACAGGGGGATCTAACTATGGCTACACCTTC. Combining the CDR3 with reference TRBV5-1 and TRBJ1-2 gives the whole variable domain KAGVTQTPRYLIKTRGQQVTLSCSPISGHRSVSWYQQTPGQGLQFLFEYFSETQRNKGNFPGRFSGRQFSNSRSEMNVSTLELGDSALYLCASSLATGGSNYGYTFGSGTRLTVV.

This clonotype has a handful of counts. The chain is built from TRBV29-1 and TRBJ1-1; no definite D call. Trimming removed 4 bases at V and 1 base at J, with 13 bases between. This CDR3 spans 14 amino acids. Germline lookup yields CDR1 SQVTM and CDR2 ANQGSEA. The CDR3 bases are TGCAGCGTTGCTCGCTCTGGGGAGAACACTGAAGCTTTCTTT. It codes for CSVARSGENTEAFF.

This chain's CDR3 is CASTREFGANVLTF. The CDR3 DNA reads as TGCGCCAGCACCCGGGAGTTCGGGGCCAACGTCCTGACTTTC. The chain links TRBV23-1 to TRBJ2-6, with D possibly TRBD2 on 6 matching bases. TRBV23-1 is an open reading frame, and its role is uncertain. There are 14 residues in the CDR3. V was shortened by 7 bases and J by 4 bases, with 11 bases between the two germline ends.

This clonotype appeared a few times. The chain is built from TRBV12-3 or TRBV12-4 and TRBJ2-3; D is unclear. Trimming left V 5 bases short and J 1 base short, with 10 bases between. This CDR3 has 14 residues. Here the CDR3 DNA reads TGTGCCAGCAGTCATCCACCCGGCACAGATACGCAGTATTTT. Protein product: CASSHPPGTDTQYF.

This chain connects TRBV28 to TRBJ1-5; D gene unclear. Germline V gene sequence: CDR1 MDHEN, CDR2 SYDVKM. There are 14 residues in the CDR3. With 7 bases removed from V and 1 base from J, the gap between germline ends came to 11 bases. CDR3 region: CASNSAGSNQPQHF. The CDR3 nucleotides are TGTGCCAGCAATTCAGCCGGCAGCAATCAGCCCCAGCATTTT.

The chain has TRBV6-4 and TRBJ2-7, with D perhaps matching TRBD2 (7 bases). The V gene's germline CDR1 is MRHNA and CDR2 SNTAGT. The CDR3 is 15 amino acids. The V end was cut by 4 bases, the J end by 0 bases, with 13 bases between. Written as DNA, the CDR3 is TGTGCCAGCAGTGTAGGGGGGGACACCTCCTACGAGCAGTACTTC. This gives the protein CASSVGGDTSYEQYF.

This clonotype was observed a handful of times. The chain carries TRBV11-2 and TRBJ2-5; TRBD1 or TRBD2 may be the D gene (5 bases each). Germline V gene data show CDR1 as SGHAT and CDR2 as FQNNGV. V gave up 4 bases and J gave up 3 bases, with 18 bases separating them. The CDR3 runs 16 residues. CDR3 DNA sequence: TGTGCCAGCAGCTCCACTCGGACGGGGCTGAAAGAGACCCAGTACTTC. Translation: CASSSTRTGLKETQYF.

This chain joins TRBV7-9 and TRBJ2-5, with TRBD1 matching over 7 bases. The germline CDR1 and CDR2 sequences are SEHNR and FQNEAQ (reference sequence). Germline trimming cut 1 base from V and 2 bases from J; bases unmatched to any gene: 4. This CDR3 has 15 residues. CDR3 nucleotides: TGTGCCAGCAGCTTAGACCGGGACAGACAAGAGACCCAGTACTTC. Amino acids: CASSLDRDRQETQYF.